This T cell receptor (beta chain) was sequenced in a study of T cell changes during pregnancy in multiple sclerosis. The CDR3 is 15 amino acids. The V and J ends lost 7 bases and 6 bases, in that order; junction bases with no gene match: 10. The V gene's germline CDR1 is MNHNY and CDR2 SVGAGI (reference sequence). The method was immunoSEQ multiplex PCR; TCRdb's version includes in-frame clones alone and lacks a portion of them. The repertoire holds under 45,000 clones, with 90% to 95% as singletons. Sequencing was performed on CD4+ T cells from peripheral blood mononuclear cells, taken in the third trimester of pregnancy. V and J are TRBV6-6 and TRBJ2-2, with 8 bases that match TRBD1. The receptor was isolated from a female donor with multiple sclerosis, enrolled in a pregnancy study. The CDR3 sequence is CASKPGQGWSGELFF. As DNA, the CDR3 is TGTGCCAGCAAGCCCGGACAGGGATGGTCCGGGGAGCTGTTTTTT.